These 18 T cell receptor beta chains share one sample of origin, sequenced in a study of blood T cell repertoires in COVID-19. TCRdb's table, derived via immunoSEQ multiplex PCR, lists solely in-frame clones and lacks some. The sample lists 250,000 to 350,000 clones, 70% to 90% occurring once. Input material: PBMCs or T cells enriched from blood (not recorded which). Receptor source: a woman younger than 45 who had recovered from COVID-19.

The V call is TRBV2, the J call TRBJ2-1, with D unclear. Germline lookup yields CDR1 SNHLY and CDR2 FYNNEI. The CDR3 loop spans 12 amino acids. Trimming removed 6 bases at V and 5 bases at J, with 8 bases between. The CDR3 coding sequence is TGTGCCAGCAGAAACCAGGACAATGAGCAGTTCTTC. This sequence encodes CASRNQDNEQFF.

The V and J genes are TRBV20-1 and TRBJ1-4; D unresolved. Trimming pared 4 bases from V and 7 bases from J, leaving 4 bases between. The CDR3 loop spans 10 amino acids. Germline V gene data show CDR1 as DFQATT and CDR2 as SNEGSKA (reference sequence). The CDR3 region is CSATSEKLFF. The CDR3 DNA reads TGCAGTGCTACCAGTGAAAAACTGTTTTTT.

This chain links TRBV4-2 with TRBJ2-1; no firm D call. The CDR3 loop spans 12 amino acids. Germline V gene lookup returns CDR1 LGHNA and CDR2 YNFKEQ. V lost 4 bases, J lost 7 bases, and 8 bases lay in between. The CDR3 loop reads CASSLLNNEQFF. CDR3 DNA sequence: TGTGCCAGCAGCCTTCTAAATAATGAGCAGTTCTTC.

The chain combines TRBV28 with TRBJ2-5; D possibly corresponds to TRBD1 (6 bases). V lost 5 bases and J lost 5, with 18 bases in between. The CDR3 is 15 residues long. Germline V gene sequence: CDR1 MDHEN, CDR2 SYDVKM. CDR3 DNA sequence: TGTGCCAGCAGTGACAACTACAGGGCGGAGGAGACCCAGTACTTC. It is translated as CASSDNYRAEETQYF.

Only a few counts were recorded for this clone. The V and J genes are TRBV3-1 (or the pseudogene TRBV3-2) and TRBJ2-1, with TRBD1 matching 7 bases. Germline V gene sequence: CDR1 LGHDT, CDR2 YNNKEL (reference sequence). Trimming at V came to 3 bases and at J to 8 bases, leaving 13 bases not matched to a gene. The CDR3 loop spans 16 amino acids. The CDR3 DNA is TGTGCCAGCAGCCATGCCGGTAGGGGGCGCTGGGATGAGCAGTTCTTC. Protein: CASSHAGRGRWDEQFF.

V is TRBV19 and J is TRBJ2-1; 7 bases align to TRBD1. The CDR3 contains 15 residues. CDR1 and CDR2 (germline): LNHDA, SQIVND (reference sequence). The V and J ends lost 3 bases and 0 bases, in that order; junction bases with no gene match: 2. CDR3 nucleotide sequence: TGTGCCAGTAGTATGACAGGGAGCTCCTACAATGAGCAGTTCTTC. Translation gives CASSMTGSSYNEQFF.

This clone showed up just once. This sequence joins TRBV6-5 and TRBJ1-2, with 7 bases matching TRBD1. V gave up 6 bases and J gave up 8 bases; unmatched junction bases: 6. Germline V lookup: CDR1 MNHEY, CDR2 SVGAGI. The CDR3 loop spans 12 amino acids. CDR3 sequence: CASRLQGRGYTF. CDR3 DNA sequence: TGTGCCAGCAGGTTACAGGGGCGAGGCTACACCTTC.

This chain uses TRBV5-5 with TRBJ2-2; D might be TRBD2 (5 bases). Between the trimmed V and J ends, which lost 3 bases and 6 bases, there was a span of 15 bases. The CDR3 loop spans 15 amino acids. Germline assignment: CDR1 SGHKS and CDR2 YYEKEE (reference sequence). The CDR3 sequence: CASSSPKRTAGELFF. Here the CDR3 DNA reads TGTGCCAGCAGCTCGCCCAAGCGGACGGCCGGGGAGCTGTTTTTT.

The V and J genes are TRBV6-5 and TRBJ2-3; the match to TRBD2 covers 7 bases. V was pared by 7 bases and J by 1 base, with 8 bases of the junction left unmatched. This CDR3 spans 15 amino acids. Germline loops: CDR1 MNHEY, CDR2 SVGAGI. CDR3 loop: CASTESGKGTDTQYF. CDR3 sequence (DNA): TGTGCCAGCACAGAAAGCGGGAAAGGCACAGATACGCAGTATTTT.

The genes are TRBV5-1 and TRBJ1-1; D call uncertain. Trimming pared 2 bases from V and 1 base from J, leaving 15 bases between. The CDR3 contains 16 residues. CDR1 SGHRS and CDR2 YFSETQ come from the germline V gene. CDR3 nucleotides: TGCGCCAGCAGCTTACCAGGCTCAGCCCGGAACACTGAAGCTTTCTTT. This gives the protein CASSLPGSARNTEAFF.

The chain uses TRBV24-1 and TRBJ2-7; 10 positions match TRBD2. Trimming cost V 8 bases and J 9 bases; bases outside gene matches: 9. The length of the CDR3 is 13 residues. The germline gives CDR1 KGHDR, CDR2 SFDVKD. CDR3 in amino acids: CATKREGREWQYF. The DNA of the CDR3 is TGTGCCACCAAGCGGGAGGGCCGGGAGTGGCAGTACTTC.

The chain links TRBV5-5 to TRBJ2-4, with 7 bases fitting TRBD1. CDR3 length: 15 amino acids. Trimming cost V 5 bases and J 2 bases; bases outside gene matches: 7. CDR1 SGHKS and CDR2 YYEKEE come from the germline V gene (reference sequence). The CDR3 region has the DNA TGTGCCAGCAGACATGCGACAGGGACCAAAAACATTCAGTACTTC. Its translation: CASRHATGTKNIQYF.

The rearrangement uses TRBV5-4 and TRBJ1-2, with D perhaps TRBD1 (5 bases). The germline CDR1 and CDR2 sequences are SGHNT and YYREEE (reference sequence). The CDR3 totals 13 residues. V lost 0 bases and J 10 bases, leaving 13 bases between the germline ends. CDR3 sequence (DNA): TGTGCCAGCAGCTTGGCTGCGGGGGGGGACTACACCTTC. Protein: CASSLAAGGDYTF.

This chain links TRBV11-2 with TRBJ2-7; 10 nucleotides match TRBD2. The CDR3 length is 15 residues. Germline lookup yields CDR1 SGHAT and CDR2 FQNNGV. With 5 bases clipped from V and 4 bases from J, the junction kept 8 bases outside the gene matches. The CDR3 is CASSLLAGVGYEQYF. CDR3 bases: TGTGCCAGCAGCCTCCTAGCGGGAGTAGGATACGAGCAGTACTTC. Combining the CDR3 with reference TRBV11-2 and TRBJ2-7 gives the whole variable domain EAGVAQSPRYKIIEKRQSVAFWCNPISGHATLYWYQQILGQGPKLLIQFQNNGVVDDSQLPKDRFSAERLKGVDSTLKIQPAKLEDSAVYLCASSLLAGVGYEQYFGPGTRLTVT.

The rearrangement uses TRBV25-1 and TRBJ1-6; 10 nucleotides match TRBD1. Per germline, CDR1 MGHDK and CDR2 SYGVNS. The V and J ends lost 4 bases and 7 bases, in that order; junction bases with no gene match: 4. This CDR3 is 15 amino acids long. CDR3 bases: TGTGCCAGCAGTGGGGACAGGGGTGGAAATTCACCCCTCCACTTT. This encodes CASSGDRGGNSPLHF.

This clone has just one count. This chain connects TRBV15 to TRBJ1-2; possibly TRBD1 for D (6 bases). Trimming shortened V by 0 bases and J by 0 bases, and 11 bases separated the two germline ends. From germline, CDR1 is LNHNV and CDR2 YYDKDF (reference sequence). This CDR3 contains 16 residues. Here the CDR3 DNA reads TGTGCCACCAGCAGAGAAACAGGGCGAGCTAACTATGGCTACACCTTC. As protein: CATSRETGRANYGYTF.

V gene TRBV3-1 (or the pseudogene TRBV3-2) combines with J gene TRBJ2-7; 7 bases line up with TRBD2. The V segment lost 0 bases and the J segment 3 bases; nucleotides outside the gene matches: 5. CDR3 size: 15 residues. Germline assignment: CDR1 LGHDT and CDR2 YNNKEL (reference sequence). CDR3 sequence: CASSQDLGRDYEQYF. In nucleotides, the CDR3 is TGTGCCAGCAGCCAAGATCTGGGGAGGGACTACGAGCAGTACTTC.

Notes on this clone: The junction departs from the called germline gene at one end, perhaps through a read error. The V and J genes are TRBV7-9 and TRBJ1-2; no reliable D call. Germline values: CDR1 SEHNR, CDR2 FQNEAQ (reference sequence). The CDR3 is 15 residues long. The CDR3 spells CASRLGFGTNYGYTF. The CDR3 DNA sequence: TGTGCCAGCAGGTTAGGGTTTGGCACCAACTATGGCTACACCTTC.